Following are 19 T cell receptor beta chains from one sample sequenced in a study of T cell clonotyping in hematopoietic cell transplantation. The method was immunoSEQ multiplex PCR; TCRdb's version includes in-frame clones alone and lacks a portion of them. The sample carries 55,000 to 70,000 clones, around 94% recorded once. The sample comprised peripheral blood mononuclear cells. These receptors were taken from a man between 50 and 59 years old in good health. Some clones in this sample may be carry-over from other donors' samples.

In DNA, the CDR3 is TGTGCCTGGAGTCACGGGAACACTGAAGCTTTCTTT. Protein sequence: CAWSHGNTEAFF. V gene TRBV30 combines with J gene TRBJ1-1; D not certain. CDR1 is GTSNPN, CDR2 SVGIG, per germline (reference sequence). This CDR3 is built from 12 residues. V shed 2 bases and J shed 1 base, with 5 bases lying between them.

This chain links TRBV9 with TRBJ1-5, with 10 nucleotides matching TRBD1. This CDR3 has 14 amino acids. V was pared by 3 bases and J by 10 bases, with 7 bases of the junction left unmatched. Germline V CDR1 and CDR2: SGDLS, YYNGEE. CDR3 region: CASSDRDRGHPQHF. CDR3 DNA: TGTGCCAGCAGCGACCGGGACAGGGGACATCCCCAGCATTTT.

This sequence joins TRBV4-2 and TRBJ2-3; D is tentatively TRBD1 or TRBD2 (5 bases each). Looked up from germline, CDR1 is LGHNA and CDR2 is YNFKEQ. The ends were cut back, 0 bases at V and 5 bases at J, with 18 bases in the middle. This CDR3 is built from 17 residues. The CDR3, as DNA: TGTGCCAGCAGCCAAGATGTCGGGGCAACATTCCAAGATACGCAGTATTTT. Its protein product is CASSQDVGATFQDTQYF.

The CDR3 protein is CASSLEADDQPQHF. CDR3 sequence (DNA): TGTGCCAGCAGCTTAGAGGCAGATGATCAGCCCCAGCATTTT. The gene calls are TRBV7-2 and TRBJ1-5; no definite D call. Trimming pared 1 base from V and 5 bases from J, leaving 9 bases between. CDR1 SGHTA and CDR2 FQGNSA come from the germline V gene. The CDR3 runs to 14 residues. The whole variable domain, filled in from reference TRBV7-2 and TRBJ1-5, reads GAGVSQSPSNKVTEKGKDVELRCDPISGHTALYWYRQSLGQGLEFLIYFQGNSAPDKSGLPSDRFSAERTGGSVSTLTIQRTQQEDSAVYLCASSLEADDQPQHFGDGTRLSIL.

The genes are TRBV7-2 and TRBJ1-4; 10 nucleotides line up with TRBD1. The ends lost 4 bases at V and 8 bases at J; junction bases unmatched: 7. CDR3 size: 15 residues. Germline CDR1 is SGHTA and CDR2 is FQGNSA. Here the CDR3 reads CASSSRRDRGEKLFF. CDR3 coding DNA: TGTGCCAGCAGCTCCCGTCGGGACAGGGGCGAAAAACTGTTTTTT.

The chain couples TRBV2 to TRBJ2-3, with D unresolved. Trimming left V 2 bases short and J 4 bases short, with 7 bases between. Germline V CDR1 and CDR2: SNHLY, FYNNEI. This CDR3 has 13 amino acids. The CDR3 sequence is CASSELGSDTQYF. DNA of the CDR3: TGTGCCAGCAGTGAACTAGGGTCAGATACGCAGTATTTT. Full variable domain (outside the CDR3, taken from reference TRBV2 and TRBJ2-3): EPEVTQTPSHQVTQMGQEVILRCVPISNHLYFYWYRQILGQKVEFLVSFYNNEISEKSEIFDDQFSVERPDGSNFTLKIRSTKLEDSAMYFCASSELGSDTQYFGPGTRLTVL.

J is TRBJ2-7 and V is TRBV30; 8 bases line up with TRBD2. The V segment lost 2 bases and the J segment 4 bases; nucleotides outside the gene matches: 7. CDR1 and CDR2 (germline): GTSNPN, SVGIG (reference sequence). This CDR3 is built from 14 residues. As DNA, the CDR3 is TGTGCCTGGAGTCCCACGGGGACTAGTTACGAGCAGTACTTC. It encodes CAWSPTGTSYEQYF.

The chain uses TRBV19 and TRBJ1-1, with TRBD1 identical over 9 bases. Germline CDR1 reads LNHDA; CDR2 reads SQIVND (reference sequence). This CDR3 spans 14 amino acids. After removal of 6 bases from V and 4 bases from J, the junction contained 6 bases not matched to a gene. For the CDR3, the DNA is TGTGCCAGTAGCCGCCAGACAGGGGGCACTGAAGCTTTCTTT. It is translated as CASSRQTGGTEAFF.

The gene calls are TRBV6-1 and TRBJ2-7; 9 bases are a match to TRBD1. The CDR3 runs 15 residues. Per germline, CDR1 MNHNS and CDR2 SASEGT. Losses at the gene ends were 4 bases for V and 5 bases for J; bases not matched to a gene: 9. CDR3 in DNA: TGTGCCAGCAGTGGTCCCCGAACAGGGGGCGACGAGCAGTACTTC. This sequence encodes CASSGPRTGGDEQYF.

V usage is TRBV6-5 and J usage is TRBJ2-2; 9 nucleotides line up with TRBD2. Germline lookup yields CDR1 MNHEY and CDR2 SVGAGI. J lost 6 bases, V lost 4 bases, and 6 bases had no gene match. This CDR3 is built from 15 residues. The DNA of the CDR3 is TGTGCCAGCAGTTCAGGCGGGAGGGCCCCCGGGGAGCTGTTTTTT. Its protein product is CASSSGGRAPGELFF.

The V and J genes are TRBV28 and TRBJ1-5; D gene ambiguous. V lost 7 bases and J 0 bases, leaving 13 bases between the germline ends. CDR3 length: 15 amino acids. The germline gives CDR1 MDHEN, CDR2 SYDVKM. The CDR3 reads CASKLLRVSNQPQHF. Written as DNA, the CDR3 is TGTGCCAGCAAATTATTGCGGGTTAGCAATCAGCCCCAGCATTTT. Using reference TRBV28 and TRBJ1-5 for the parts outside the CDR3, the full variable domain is DVKVTQSSRYLVKRTGEKVFLECVQDMDHENMFWYRQDPGLGLRLIYFSYDVKMKEKGDIPEGYSVSREKKERFSLILESASTNQTSMYLCASKLLRVSNQPQHFGDGTRLSIL.

The CDR3: CSVEDLGRETQYF. CDR3 sequence (DNA): TGCAGCGTTGAAGATCTGGGCCGAGAGACCCAGTACTTC. V usage is TRBV29-1 and J usage is TRBJ2-5; D is unresolved. The CDR3 sequence is 13 residues long. Germline V CDR1 and CDR2: SQVTM, ANQGSEA. Trimming removed 0 bases at V and 4 bases at J, with 9 bases between.

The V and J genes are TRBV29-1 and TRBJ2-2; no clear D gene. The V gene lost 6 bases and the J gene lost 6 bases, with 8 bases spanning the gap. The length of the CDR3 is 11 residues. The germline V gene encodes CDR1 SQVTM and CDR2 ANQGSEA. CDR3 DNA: TGCAGCGTGAACACGGCCGGGGAGCTGTTTTTT. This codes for CSVNTAGELFF.

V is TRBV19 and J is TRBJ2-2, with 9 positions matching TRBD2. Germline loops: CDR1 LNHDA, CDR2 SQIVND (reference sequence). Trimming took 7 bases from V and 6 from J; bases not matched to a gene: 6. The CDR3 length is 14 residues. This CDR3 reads CASTIAGEAGELFF. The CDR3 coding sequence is TGTGCCAGTACCATAGCGGGAGAGGCCGGGGAGCTGTTTTTT.

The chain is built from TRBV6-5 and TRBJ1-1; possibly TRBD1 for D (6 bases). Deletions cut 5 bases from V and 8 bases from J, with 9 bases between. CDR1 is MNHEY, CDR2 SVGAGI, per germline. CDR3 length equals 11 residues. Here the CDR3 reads CASSDRGEAFF. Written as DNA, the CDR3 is TGTGCCAGCAGTGATAGGGGGGAAGCTTTCTTT.

The CDR3 DNA reads TGTGCCAGCAGCGGGACTTTCGTCTACGAGCAGTACTTC. Protein: CASSGTFVYEQYF. This rearrangement joins TRBV7-2 to TRBJ2-7, with D possibly being TRBD2 (6 bases). The CDR3 spans 13 residues. Germline loops: CDR1 SGHTA, CDR2 FQGNSA. Trimming took off 5 bases at V and 3 bases at J, with 11 bases between the two ends.

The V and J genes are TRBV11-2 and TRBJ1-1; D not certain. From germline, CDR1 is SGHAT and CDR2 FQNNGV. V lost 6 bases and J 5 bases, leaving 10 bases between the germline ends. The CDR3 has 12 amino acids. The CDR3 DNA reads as TGTGCCAGCAGTTGGGGTCGGACTGAAGCTTTCTTT. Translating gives CASSWGRTEAFF.

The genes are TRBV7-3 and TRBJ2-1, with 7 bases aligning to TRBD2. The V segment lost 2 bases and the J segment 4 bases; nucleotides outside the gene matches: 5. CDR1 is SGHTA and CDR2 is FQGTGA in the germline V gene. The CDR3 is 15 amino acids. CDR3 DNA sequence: TGTGCCAGCAGCTTATCTAGCGGATTATACAATGAGCAGTTCTTC. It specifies CASSLSSGLYNEQFF.

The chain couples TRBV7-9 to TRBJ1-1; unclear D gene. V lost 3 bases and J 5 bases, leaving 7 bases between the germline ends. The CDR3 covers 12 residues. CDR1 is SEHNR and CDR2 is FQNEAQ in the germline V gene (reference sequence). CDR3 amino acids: CASSLMGTEAFF. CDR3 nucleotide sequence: TGTGCCAGCAGCTTGATGGGGACTGAAGCTTTCTTT. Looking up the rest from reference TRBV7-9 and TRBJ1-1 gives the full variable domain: DTGVSQNPRHKITKRGQNVTFRCDPISEHNRLYWYRQTLGQGPEFLTYFQNEAQLEKSRLLSDRFSAERPKGSFSTLEIQRTEQGDSAMYLCASSLMGTEAFFGQGTRLTVV.